These 21 T cell receptor beta chains originate from one sample sequenced in a study of glioma-infiltrating T cells. Using RNA template, CDR3s of TCR alpha and beta were amplified with iRepertoire arm-PCR. Via MiXCR, TCRdb re-called the multiplex PCR reads, giving one row per CDR3 protein. The sample shows approximately 45,000 distinct CDR3 sequences, 20% to 25% of them seen only once. Sequenced sample: glioma tissue, nonneoplastic brain tissue, or PBMCs (not recorded which). These receptors were obtained from a human donor with low-grade glioma or glioblastoma, undergoing nonglioma brain surgery, or in good health (not recorded which).

By share, this clonotype counts as medium-sized. The V and J genes are TRBV24-1 and TRBJ2-3; 7 positions agree with TRBD1. CDR3 length: 13 residues. The V segment lost 9 bases and the J segment 2 bases; nucleotides outside the gene matches: 4. Per the germline V gene, CDR1 is KGHDR and CDR2 is SFDVKD. CDR3 in DNA: TGTGCCACCGCGACAGGGCCCACAGATACGCAGTATTTT. Protein: CATATGPTDTQYF.

A few counts support this clonotype. The chain links TRBV5-4 to TRBJ2-5, with 8 nucleotides matching TRBD1. The CDR3 loop spans 17 amino acids. From germline, CDR1 is SGHNT and CDR2 YYREEE (reference sequence). The trim removed 2 bases at V and 5 bases at J, leaving 14 bases unmatched. The CDR3 bases are TGTGCCAGCAGCTTAATGTTAAGGACAGGGATAATGGAGACCCAGTACTTC. It translates to CASSLMLRTGIMETQYF.

Concerning this clonotype itself: Just one base apart from a much larger clone, this may be a read error. The chain joins TRBV28 to TRBJ2-7; a possible D gene is TRBD2 (7 bases). The germline gives CDR1 MDHEN, CDR2 SYDVKM. This CDR3 is 14 amino acids long. CDR3 in DNA: TGTGCCCGCAGTTTGGGGGGGGCAATCTACGAGCAGTACTTC. Residues: CARSLGGAIYEQYF.

This clonotype was seen at least ten times. The chain joins TRBV20-1 to TRBJ1-2, with a tentative D call TRBD1 (5 bases). The CDR3 spans 14 residues. V gave up 5 bases and J gave up 2 bases, with 15 bases separating them. Germline V gene data show CDR1 as DFQATT and CDR2 as SNEGSKA (reference sequence). The CDR3 sequence is CSAGRTGLNYGYTF. The CDR3, as DNA: TGCAGTGCTGGGCGTACGGGACTCAACTATGGCTACACCTTC.

This clonotype is categorized as medium-sized. The rearrangement links TRBV6-1 to TRBJ2-6; no clear D. Germline V gives CDR1 MNHNS, CDR2 SASEGT. There are 17 residues in the CDR3. V gave up 6 bases and J gave up 0 bases, with 15 bases separating them. The DNA for the CDR3 is TGTGCCAGCAGGATGGACGGTGTTAGCTCTGGGGCCAACGTCCTGACTTTC. The encoded protein is CASRMDGVSSGANVLTF.

This clonotype was found many times. The chain joins TRBV7-9 to TRBJ2-3, with D maybe TRBD2 (5 bases). Germline V gives CDR1 SEHNR, CDR2 FQNEAQ (reference sequence). V was pared by 6 bases and J by 2 bases, with 15 bases between. The CDR3 is 15 residues long. Here the CDR3 reads CASSKDAGSTDTQYF. The CDR3 DNA reads TGTGCCAGCAGTAAAGACGCGGGCTCCACAGATACGCAGTATTTT.

In this sample, this clonotype turned up many times. The chain recombines TRBV2 with TRBJ1-2; D is perhaps TRBD1 (6 bases). CDR1 and CDR2 (germline): SNHLY, FYNNEI. V dropped 2 bases and J dropped 8 bases, with 21 bases sitting between them. The CDR3 runs to 16 residues. The CDR3 region is CASSEQGLLRGRGYTF. The CDR3 coding sequence is TGTGCCAGCAGTGAACAGGGGTTATTGCGAGGTCGGGGCTACACCTTC.

As regards this clonotype: At one end, the junction sequence differs from germline, possibly due to a read error. The chain employs TRBV2 and TRBJ2-5; D is uncertain. Germline CDR1 is SNHLY and CDR2 is FYNNEI. The CDR3 has 14 residues. CDR3 region: CASGEERFQETQYF. CDR3 bases: TGTGCCAGCGGTGAAGAAAGATTCCAAGAGACCCAGTACTTC.

Many counts were recorded for this clonotype. The chain carries TRBV28 and TRBJ1-1, with TRBD1 matching over 7 bases. Germline V CDR1 and CDR2: MDHEN, SYDVKM. J gave up 4 bases and V 9 bases, and 8 bases lay outside the gene matches. CDR3 size: 13 residues. The DNA for the CDR3 is TGTGCCAGTAGAGGGGGCGGAGGCACTGAAGCTTTCTTT. This codes for CASRGGGGTEAFF.

This clonotype was recorded many times. The chain has TRBV18 and TRBJ1-1; TRBD1 might be the D (5 bases). This CDR3 has 13 residues. The V and J ends lost 5 bases and 5 bases respectively, with 12 bases between them. Germline assignment: CDR1 KGHSH and CDR2 LQKENI. The CDR3 sequence: CASSGWGRTEAFF. The CDR3, as DNA: TGTGCCAGCTCAGGATGGGGGAGGACTGAAGCTTTCTTT.

Concerning this clonotype itself: This may come from a read error, since a much larger clone is one base off. The chain employs TRBV19 and TRBJ1-2; unclear D gene. The V and J ends lost 7 bases and 2 bases respectively, with 20 bases between them. The CDR3 length is 16 residues. Germline V lookup: CDR1 LNHDA, CDR2 SQIVND (reference sequence). CDR3 protein: CASTTRTCSVNYGYTF. The CDR3 DNA sequence: TGTGCCAGTACCACCCGGACGTGCTCCGTGAACTATGGCTACACCTTC.

The chain has TRBV5-6 and TRBJ2-1; 8 bases line up with TRBD1. The CDR3 has 19 residues. From germline, CDR1 is SGHDT and CDR2 YYEEEE. The junction had 11 bases not matched to a gene; V was cut back by 0 bases and J by 0 bases. The CDR3 DNA reads as TGTGCCAGCAGCTTGGAGACAGGGGCCCCCTACAGCTCCTACAATGAGCAGTTCTTC. Amino acids: CASSLETGAPYSSYNEQFF.

Ten or more counts support this clonotype. The chain links TRBV2 to TRBJ1-1; TRBD1 might be the D (5 bases). Deletions cut 6 bases from V and 1 base from J, with 12 bases between. Germline CDR1 reads SNHLY; CDR2 reads FYNNEI. The CDR3 loop spans 14 amino acids. CDR3 coding DNA: TGTGCCAGCAGCCCGGGACGGGAGAACACTGAAGCTTTCTTT. Residues: CASSPGRENTEAFF.

The chain combines TRBV20-1 with TRBJ2-1, with D perhaps TRBD1 or TRBD2 (5 bases each). From germline, CDR1 is DFQATT and CDR2 SNEGSKA (reference sequence). CDR3 size: 14 residues. V lost 8 bases to trimming and J lost 8 bases, with 22 bases between them. Here the CDR3 DNA reads TGCAGTCTGACTTCCGGGACCCGCTCCTATGAGCAGTTCTTC. This translates into CSLTSGTRSYEQFF.

The chain carries TRBV3-1 and TRBJ2-7; no reliable D call. V lost 1 base, J lost 0 bases, and 13 bases lay in between. Looked up from germline, CDR1 is LGHDT and CDR2 is YNNKEL (reference sequence). CDR3 length: 16 residues. The CDR3 here is CASSQGNSLTSYEQYF. The CDR3 DNA is TGTGCCAGCAGCCAAGGAAACAGTCTAACCTCCTACGAGCAGTACTTC.

The sample holds many counts of this clonotype. CDR3: CASRPTGNTEAFF. CDR3 bases: TGTGCCAGTCGGCCGACAGGGAACACTGAAGCTTTCTTT. V and J are TRBV9 and TRBJ1-1; tentative D call: TRBD1 (6 bases). This CDR3 spans 13 amino acids. The V gene lost 8 bases and the J gene lost 1 base, with 12 bases spanning the gap. Germline loops: CDR1 SGDLS, CDR2 YYNGEE.

This clonotype was counted between two and nine times. The chain uses TRBV12-3 or TRBV12-4 and TRBJ2-7, with D perhaps TRBD2 (6 bases). The CDR3 has 15 amino acids. V was cut by 2 bases and J by 4 bases, with 15 bases left in between. CDR3 nucleotide sequence: TGTGCCAGCAGTTTAATCGCGGGGTCAGTATACGAGCAGTACTTC. Protein: CASSLIAGSVYEQYF.

This clonotype was counted ten times or more. This rearrangement joins TRBV20-1 to TRBJ2-5; D is unresolved. From germline, CDR1 is DFQATT and CDR2 SNEGSKA (reference sequence). Between the trimmed V and J ends, which lost 5 bases and 2 bases, there was a span of 15 bases. The length of the CDR3 is 14 residues. The CDR3 loop is CSAESPPDQETQYF. In DNA form, the CDR3 reads TGCAGTGCTGAATCGCCGCCGGATCAAGAGACCCAGTACTTC.

In this sample, this clonotype turned up many times. The V and J genes are TRBV4-2 and TRBJ2-5; D may be TRBD2 (6 bases). Trimming pared 0 bases from V and 0 bases from J, leaving 8 bases between. Per germline, CDR1 LGHNA and CDR2 YNFKEQ. The CDR3 extends over 15 amino acids. The CDR3 sequence is CASSQDWTNQETQYF. CDR3 bases: TGTGCCAGCAGCCAAGATTGGACTAACCAAGAGACCCAGTACTTC.

With respect to this clonotype: The junction does not match germline at one end; this may be a read error. The gene calls are TRBV28 and TRBJ2-1, with TRBD2 matching 10 bases. The CDR3 is made up of 15 amino acids. Germline CDR1 MDHEN, CDR2 SYDVKM. The CDR3 sequence: CASSPASGGMNEQLF. The CDR3 DNA reads as TGTGCCAGCAGTCCCGCTAGCGGGGGTATGAATGAGCAGCTCTTC.

The rearrangement links TRBV6-1 to TRBJ1-2; TRBD1 is a possible D gene (5 bases). The CDR3 extends over 16 amino acids. Germline CDR1 and CDR2: MNHNS and SASEGT. CDR3 coding DNA: TGTGTTAGCACCAAGGGCAGGGCGGCAGCTAACTATGGCTACACCTTC. Protein product: CVSTKGRAAANYGYTF.